This TCR beta chain is from a study of shared clonotypes between healthy human individuals. Whole-study results and caveats: About 5% of naive CD4 clonotypes were shared across a few donors. A limitation of the genetic and exposure-history diversity represented arose from few donors.

The table came from immunoSEQ multiplex PCR; TCRdb's copy has only in-frame clones and leaves some out. Found here are approximately 2.1 million clones, approximately 95% of them singletons; the top ten hold 0.39%. On this clone: The antigen is not known.

The CDR3 runs 15 residues. Per germline, CDR1 MNHEY and CDR2 SVGAGI. Sequenced sample: naive CD4+ T cells from PBMCs. Subset given: CD45RA+ positively selected. The rearrangement joins TRBV6-5 to TRBJ2-5; TRBD1 aligns across 7 bases. Matching the DNA end better, TRBJ2-7 makes the J call doubtful. The sequence came from a man between 18 and 35 years old in good health. Some clones in this sample may be carry-over from other donors' samples. CDR3 sequence reads: CASSPQGHVYYEQYF. The DNA of the CDR3 is TGTGCCAGCAGTCCACAGGGGCATGTTTACTACGAGCAGTACTTC.